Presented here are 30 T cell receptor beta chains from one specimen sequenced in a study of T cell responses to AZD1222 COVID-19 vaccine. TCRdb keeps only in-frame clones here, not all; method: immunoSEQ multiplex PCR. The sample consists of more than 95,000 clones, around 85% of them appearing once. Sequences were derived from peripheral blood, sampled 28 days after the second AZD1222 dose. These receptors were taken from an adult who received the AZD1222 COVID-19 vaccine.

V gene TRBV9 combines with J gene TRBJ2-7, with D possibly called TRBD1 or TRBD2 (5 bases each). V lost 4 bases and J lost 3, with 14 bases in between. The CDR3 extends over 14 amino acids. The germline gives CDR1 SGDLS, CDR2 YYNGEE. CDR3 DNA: TGTGCCAGCAGCTCGAGTGGGACGGACTACGAGCAGTACTTC. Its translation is CASSSSGTDYEQYF. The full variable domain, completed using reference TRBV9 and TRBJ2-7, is DSGVTQTPKHLITATGQRVTLRCSPRSGDLSVYWYQQSLDQGLQFLIQYYNGEERAKGNILERFSAQQFPDLHSELNLSSLELGDSALYFCASSSSGTDYEQYFGPGTRLTVT.

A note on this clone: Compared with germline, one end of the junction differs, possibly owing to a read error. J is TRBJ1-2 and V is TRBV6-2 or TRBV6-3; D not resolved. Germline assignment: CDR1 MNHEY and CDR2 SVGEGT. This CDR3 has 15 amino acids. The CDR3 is CASSDSKTANYGYTF. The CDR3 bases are TGTGCCAGCAGTGACTCGAAAACAGCGAACTATGGCTACACCTTC.

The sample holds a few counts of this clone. Here the CDR3 DNA reads TGTGCCAGCTCACTAGGACAGTCCAATGAGCAGTTCTTC. Translating it yields CASSLGQSNEQFF. V usage is TRBV18 and J usage is TRBJ2-1; D is possibly TRBD1 (6 bases). This CDR3 is built from 13 residues. V lost 4 bases to trimming and J lost 6 bases, with 10 bases between them. Germline CDR1 reads KGHSH; CDR2 reads LQKENI.

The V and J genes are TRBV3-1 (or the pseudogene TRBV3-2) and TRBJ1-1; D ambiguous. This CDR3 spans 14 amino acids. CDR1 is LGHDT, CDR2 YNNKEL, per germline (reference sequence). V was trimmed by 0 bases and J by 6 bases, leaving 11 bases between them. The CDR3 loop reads CASSQEIPRSEAFF. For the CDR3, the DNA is TGTGCCAGCAGCCAAGAAATTCCCCGGTCTGAAGCTTTCTTT.

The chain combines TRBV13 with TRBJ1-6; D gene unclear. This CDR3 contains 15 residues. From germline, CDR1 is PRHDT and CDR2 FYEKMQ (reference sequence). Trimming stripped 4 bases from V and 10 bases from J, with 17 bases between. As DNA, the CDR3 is TGTGCCAGCAGCTCAACGGGCGGTTTCTCGTCACCCCTCCACTTT. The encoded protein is CASSSTGGFSSPLHF.

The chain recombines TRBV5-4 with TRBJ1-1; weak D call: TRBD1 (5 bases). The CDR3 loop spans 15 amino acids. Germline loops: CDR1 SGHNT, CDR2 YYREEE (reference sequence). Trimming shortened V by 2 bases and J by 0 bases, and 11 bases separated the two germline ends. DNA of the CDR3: TGTGCCAGCAGCTTACCTCAGGGTATGAACACTGAAGCTTTCTTT. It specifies CASSLPQGMNTEAFF.

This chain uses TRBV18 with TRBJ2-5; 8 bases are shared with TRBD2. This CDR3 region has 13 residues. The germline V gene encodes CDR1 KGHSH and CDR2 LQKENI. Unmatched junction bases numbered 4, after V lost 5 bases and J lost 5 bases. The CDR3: CASSTGLEETQYF. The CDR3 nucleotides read TGTGCCAGCTCAACGGGACTAGAGGAGACCCAGTACTTC.

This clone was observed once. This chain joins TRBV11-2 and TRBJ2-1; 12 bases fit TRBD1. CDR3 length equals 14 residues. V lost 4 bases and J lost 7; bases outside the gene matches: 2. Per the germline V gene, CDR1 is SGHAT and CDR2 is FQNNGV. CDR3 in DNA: TGTGCCAGCAGCTGGGACAGGGGGCTGAATGAGCAGTTCTTC. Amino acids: CASSWDRGLNEQFF. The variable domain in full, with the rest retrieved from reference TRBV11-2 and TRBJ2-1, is EAGVAQSPRYKIIEKRQSVAFWCNPISGHATLYWYQQILGQGPKLLIQFQNNGVVDDSQLPKDRFSAERLKGVDSTLKIQPAKLEDSAVYLCASSWDRGLNEQFFGPGTRLTVL.

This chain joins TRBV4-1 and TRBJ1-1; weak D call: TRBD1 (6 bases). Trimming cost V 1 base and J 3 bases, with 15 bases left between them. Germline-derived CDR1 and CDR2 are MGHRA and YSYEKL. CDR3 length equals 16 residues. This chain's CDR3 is CASSQGWGARDTEAFF. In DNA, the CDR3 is TGCGCCAGCAGCCAAGGTTGGGGGGCCCGGGACACTGAAGCTTTCTTT.

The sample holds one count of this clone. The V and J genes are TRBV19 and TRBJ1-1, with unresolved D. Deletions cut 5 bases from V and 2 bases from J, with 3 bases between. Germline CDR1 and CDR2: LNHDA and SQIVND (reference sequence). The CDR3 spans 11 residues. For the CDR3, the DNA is TGTGCCAGTAGTTTAAACACTGAAGCTTTCTTT. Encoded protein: CASSLNTEAFF.

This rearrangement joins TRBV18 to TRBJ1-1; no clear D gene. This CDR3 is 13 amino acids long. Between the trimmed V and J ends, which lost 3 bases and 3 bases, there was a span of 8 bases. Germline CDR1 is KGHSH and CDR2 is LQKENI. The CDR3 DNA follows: TGTGCCAGCTCACCCGTGGAAGACACTGAAGCTTTCTTT. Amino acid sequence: CASSPVEDTEAFF.

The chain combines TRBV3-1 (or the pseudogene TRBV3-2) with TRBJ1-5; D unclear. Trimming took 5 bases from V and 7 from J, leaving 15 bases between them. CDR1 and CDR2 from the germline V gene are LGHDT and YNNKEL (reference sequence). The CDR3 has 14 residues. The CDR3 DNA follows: TGTGCCAGCAGCGCATCCCCGGCCTACCAGCCCCAGCATTTT. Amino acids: CASSASPAYQPQHF.

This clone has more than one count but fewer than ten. The CDR3 loop reads CASNRGYEQYF. The CDR3 bases are TGTGCCAGCAACAGGGGCTACGAGCAGTACTTC. The V and J genes are TRBV2 and TRBJ2-7, with 7 positions matching TRBD1. This CDR3 spans 11 amino acids. V lost 7 bases, J lost 3 bases, and 0 bases stayed unmatched. From germline, CDR1 is SNHLY and CDR2 FYNNEI.

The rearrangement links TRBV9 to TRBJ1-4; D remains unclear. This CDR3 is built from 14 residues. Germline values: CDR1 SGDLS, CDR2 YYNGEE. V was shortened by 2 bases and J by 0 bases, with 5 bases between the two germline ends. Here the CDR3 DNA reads TGTGCCAGCAGCGTCGGGACAACTAATGAAAAACTGTTTTTT. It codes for CASSVGTTNEKLFF. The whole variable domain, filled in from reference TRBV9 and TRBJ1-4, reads DSGVTQTPKHLITATGQRVTLRCSPRSGDLSVYWYQQSLDQGLQFLIQYYNGEERAKGNILERFSAQQFPDLHSELNLSSLELGDSALYFCASSVGTTNEKLFFGSGTQLSVL.

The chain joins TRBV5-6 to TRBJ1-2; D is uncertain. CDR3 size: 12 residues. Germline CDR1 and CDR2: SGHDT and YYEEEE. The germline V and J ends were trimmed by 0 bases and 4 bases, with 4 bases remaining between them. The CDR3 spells CASSLGAYGYTF. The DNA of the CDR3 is TGTGCCAGCAGCTTGGGGGCCTATGGCTACACCTTC. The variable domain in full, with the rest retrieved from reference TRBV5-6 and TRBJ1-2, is DAGVTQSPTHLIKTRGQQVTLRCSPKSGHDTVSWYQQALGQGPQFIFQYYEEEERQRGNFPDRFSGHQFPNYSSELNVNALLLGDSALYLCASSLGAYGYTFGSGTRLTVV.

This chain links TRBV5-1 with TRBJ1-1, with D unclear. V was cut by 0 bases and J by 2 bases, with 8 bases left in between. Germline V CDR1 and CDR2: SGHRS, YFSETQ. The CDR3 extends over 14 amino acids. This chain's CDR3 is CASSLGDSNTEAFF. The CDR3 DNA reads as TGCGCCAGCAGCTTGGGAGATAGCAACACTGAAGCTTTCTTT.

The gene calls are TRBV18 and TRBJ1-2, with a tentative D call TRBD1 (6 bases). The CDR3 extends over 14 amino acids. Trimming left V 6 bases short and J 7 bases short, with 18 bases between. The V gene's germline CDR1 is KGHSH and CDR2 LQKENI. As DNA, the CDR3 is TGTGCCAGCTCTGTGGACAGCGCTTTGGGTGGCTACACCTTC. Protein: CASSVDSALGGYTF.

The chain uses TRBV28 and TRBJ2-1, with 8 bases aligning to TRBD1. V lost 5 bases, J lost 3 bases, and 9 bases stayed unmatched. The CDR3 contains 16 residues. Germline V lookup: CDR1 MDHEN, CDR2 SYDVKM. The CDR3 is CASSLRGTGLYNEQFF. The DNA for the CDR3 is TGTGCCAGCAGTCTCCGGGGGACAGGACTCTACAATGAGCAGTTCTTC.

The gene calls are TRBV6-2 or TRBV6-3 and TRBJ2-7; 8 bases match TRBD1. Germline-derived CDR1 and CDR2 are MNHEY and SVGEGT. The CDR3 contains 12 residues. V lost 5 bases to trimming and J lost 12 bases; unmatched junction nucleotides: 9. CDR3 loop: CASSQGPGGWYF. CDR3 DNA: TGTGCCAGCAGTCAAGGGCCAGGGGGCTGGTACTTC.

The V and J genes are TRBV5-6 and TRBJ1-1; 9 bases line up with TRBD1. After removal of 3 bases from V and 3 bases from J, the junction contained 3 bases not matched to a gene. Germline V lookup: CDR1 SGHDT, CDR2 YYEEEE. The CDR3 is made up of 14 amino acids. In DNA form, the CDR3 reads TGTGCCAGCAGCTCAGGGACAGGGTACACTGAAGCTTTCTTT. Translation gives CASSSGTGYTEAFF.

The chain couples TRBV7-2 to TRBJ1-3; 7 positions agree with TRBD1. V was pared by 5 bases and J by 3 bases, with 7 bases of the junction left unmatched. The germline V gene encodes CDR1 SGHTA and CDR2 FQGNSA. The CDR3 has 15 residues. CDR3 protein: CASSLTGFSGNTIYF. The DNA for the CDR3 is TGTGCCAGCAGCCTGACAGGGTTTAGTGGAAACACCATATATTTT.

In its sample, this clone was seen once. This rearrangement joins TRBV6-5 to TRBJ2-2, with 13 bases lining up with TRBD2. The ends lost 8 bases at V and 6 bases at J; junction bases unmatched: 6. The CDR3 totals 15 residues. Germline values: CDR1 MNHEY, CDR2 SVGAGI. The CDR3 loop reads CASVTSGGFAGELFF. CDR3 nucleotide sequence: TGTGCCAGCGTGACTAGCGGGGGGTTCGCCGGGGAGCTGTTTTTT.

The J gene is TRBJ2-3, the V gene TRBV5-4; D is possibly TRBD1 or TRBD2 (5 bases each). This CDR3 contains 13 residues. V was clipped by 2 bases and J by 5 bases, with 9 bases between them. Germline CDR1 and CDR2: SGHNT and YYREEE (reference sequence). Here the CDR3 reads CASSLRGGDTQYF. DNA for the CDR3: TGTGCCAGCAGCTTACGGGGCGGAGATACGCAGTATTTT.

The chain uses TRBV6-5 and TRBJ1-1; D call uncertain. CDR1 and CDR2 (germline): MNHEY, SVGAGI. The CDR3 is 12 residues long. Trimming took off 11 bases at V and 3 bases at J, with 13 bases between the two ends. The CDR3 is CAGRGSDTEAFF. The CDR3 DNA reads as TGTGCCGGACGGGGATCGGACACTGAAGCTTTCTTT.

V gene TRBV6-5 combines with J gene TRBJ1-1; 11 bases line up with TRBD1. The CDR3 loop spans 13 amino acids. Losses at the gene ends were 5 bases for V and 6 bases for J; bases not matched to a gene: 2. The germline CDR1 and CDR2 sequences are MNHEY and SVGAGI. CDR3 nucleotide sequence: TGTGCCAGCAGTCAGGACAGGGGGCCTGAAGCTTTCTTT. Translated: CASSQDRGPEAFF.

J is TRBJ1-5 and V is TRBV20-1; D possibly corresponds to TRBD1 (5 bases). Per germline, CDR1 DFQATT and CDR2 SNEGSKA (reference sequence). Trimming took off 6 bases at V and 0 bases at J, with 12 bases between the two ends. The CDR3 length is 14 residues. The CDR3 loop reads CSASGGNSNQPQHF. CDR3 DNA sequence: TGCAGTGCAAGTGGGGGGAATAGCAATCAGCCCCAGCATTTT.

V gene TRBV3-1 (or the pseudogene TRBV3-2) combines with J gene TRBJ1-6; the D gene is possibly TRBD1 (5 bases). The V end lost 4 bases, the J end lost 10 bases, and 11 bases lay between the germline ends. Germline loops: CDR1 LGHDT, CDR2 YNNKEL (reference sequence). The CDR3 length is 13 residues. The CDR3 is CASSPGERSPLHF. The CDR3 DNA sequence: TGTGCCAGCAGCCCGGGGGAACGATCACCCCTCCACTTT.

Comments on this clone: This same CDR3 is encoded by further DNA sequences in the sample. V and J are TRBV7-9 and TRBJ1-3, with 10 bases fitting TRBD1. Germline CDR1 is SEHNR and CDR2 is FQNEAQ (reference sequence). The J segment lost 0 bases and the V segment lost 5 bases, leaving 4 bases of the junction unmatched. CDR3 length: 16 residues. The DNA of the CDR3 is TGTGCCAGCAGCCCAAGGGACAGGGGCTCTGGAAACACCATATATTTT. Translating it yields CASSPRDRGSGNTIYF.

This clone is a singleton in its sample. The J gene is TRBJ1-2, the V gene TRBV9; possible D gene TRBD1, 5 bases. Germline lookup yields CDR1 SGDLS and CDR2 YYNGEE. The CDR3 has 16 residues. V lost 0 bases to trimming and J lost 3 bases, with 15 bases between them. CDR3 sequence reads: CASSVGGPGADYGYTF. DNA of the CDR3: TGTGCCAGCAGCGTAGGGGGCCCTGGGGCTGACTATGGCTACACCTTC.

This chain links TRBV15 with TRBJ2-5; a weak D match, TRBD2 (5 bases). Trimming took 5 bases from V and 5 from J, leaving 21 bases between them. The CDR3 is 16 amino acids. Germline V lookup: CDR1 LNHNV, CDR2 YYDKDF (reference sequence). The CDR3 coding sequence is TGTGCCACCAGCCCCCGCGGAACTGCGGGTGGGGAGACCCAGTACTTC. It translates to CATSPRGTAGGETQYF.